This entry describes one T cell receptor beta chain. As yet, its antigen is unknown. The data were produced by immunoSEQ multiplex PCR, yet TCRdb's version contains in-frame clones alone and is incomplete. The data show 120,000 or so clones, with about 88% seen just once and around 30% held by the top ten. The sample originates from a study of T cell responses to AZD1222 COVID-19 vaccine. Looking at the study overall: Samples with a second dose at about 4 or about 12 weeks were pooled together. The study, taken as a whole, reports: AZD1222 recipients seropositive at baseline numbered only six or seven. With dominance at 160-218 and 743-854, vaccine-associated CD4 TCRs spanned spike.

The germline V gene encodes CDR1 SGHRS and CDR2 YFSETQ. This CDR3 is built from 16 residues. V lost 0 bases and J 5 bases, leaving 15 bases between the germline ends. The chain carries TRBV5-1 and TRBJ1-5; the D gene is possibly TRBD1 (6 bases). The sample in question was peripheral blood, obtained on day 0 of AZD1222 vaccination. This TCR came from an adult in good health. In DNA, the CDR3 is TGCGCCAGCAGCTTGGGGCTCAGGGGATCGGATCAGCCCCAGCATTTT. Encoded protein: CASSLGLRGSDQPQHF.